This TCR beta chain was sequenced in a study of control samples from healthy donors and cancer patients. V trimming: 8 bases; J trimming: 6 bases; junction bases outside the gene matches: 4. Germline V CDR1 and CDR2: SNHLY, FYNNEI. The CDR3 spans 12 residues. Assay: immunoSEQ multiplex PCR; the TCRdb copy retains only in-frame clones and omits some. The sample consists of roughly 150,000 clones, around 90% of them appearing once. The sample was blood. The chain joins TRBV2 to TRBJ2-7; 10 nucleotides match TRBD1. This sequence originates from a man aged 25-45 years in good health. CDR3 coding DNA: TGTGCCAGCCGGACAGGGGGGGTCGAGCAGTACTTC. It yields the protein CASRTGGVEQYF.